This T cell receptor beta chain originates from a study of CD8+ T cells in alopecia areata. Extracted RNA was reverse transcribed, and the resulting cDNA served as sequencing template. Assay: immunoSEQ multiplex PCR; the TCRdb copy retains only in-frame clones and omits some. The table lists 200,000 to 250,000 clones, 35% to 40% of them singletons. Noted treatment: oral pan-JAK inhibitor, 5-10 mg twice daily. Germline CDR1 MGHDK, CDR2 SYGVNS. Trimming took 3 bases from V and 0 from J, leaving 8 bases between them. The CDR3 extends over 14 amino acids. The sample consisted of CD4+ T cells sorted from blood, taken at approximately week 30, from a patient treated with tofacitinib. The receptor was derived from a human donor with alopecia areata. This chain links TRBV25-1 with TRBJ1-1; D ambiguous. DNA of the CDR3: TGTGCCAGCAGTGATGGGCGGGTGAACACTGAAGCTTTCTTT. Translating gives CASSDGRVNTEAFF.